This TCR beta chain is drawn from a study of T cell responses to AZD1222 COVID-19 vaccine. Sequenced by immunoSEQ multiplex PCR; TCRdb stores in-frame clones only, minus some. Of approximately 100,000 clones listed, around nine tenths are singletons. Study observations and caveats: The donors showed a predominance of white British ancestry and of females, with possible underestimation of clonal diversity.

A remark on this clone: Its cognate antigen is unknown.

The germline V gene encodes CDR1 KGHDR and CDR2 SFDVKD. The CDR3 has 14 amino acids. V lost 9 bases to trimming and J lost 0 bases, with 11 bases between them. The TCR comes from an adult who received the AZD1222 COVID-19 vaccine. Material: peripheral blood, obtained 28 days after the second AZD1222 dose. The chain recombines TRBV24-1 with TRBJ2-1, with D tentatively TRBD1 (5 bases). As DNA, the CDR3 is TGTGCCACCGGGGCGGTAAGCTCCTACAATGAGCAGTTCTTC. The encoded protein is CATGAVSSYNEQFF.